Listed here are 31 T cell receptor beta chains from one sample, sequenced in a study of blood T cell repertoires in COVID-19. Assay used: immunoSEQ multiplex PCR; TCRdb lists only in-frame clones, some missing. The sample carries around 70,000 clones, 70% to 80% recorded once. The sequenced material came from peripheral blood. The receptor set was obtained from a human donor in a cohort sampled during active COVID-19.

In DNA form, the CDR3 reads TGTGCCAGCAGTTGGCTAGCGGGGACGATTCAGTACTTC. Residues: CASSWLAGTIQYF. V and J are TRBV28 and TRBJ2-4, with 9 bases matching TRBD2. The germline V gene has CDR1 MDHEN and CDR2 SYDVKM. This CDR3 has 13 amino acids. Trimming removed 4 bases from V and 10 bases from J; junction bases left unmatched: 5.

This chain joins TRBV5-4 and TRBJ2-4, with 7 nucleotides matching TRBD1. The germline CDR1 and CDR2 sequences are SGHNT and YYREEE (reference sequence). The CDR3 runs 15 residues. Losses at the gene ends were 3 bases for V and 3 bases for J; bases not matched to a gene: 6. The chain's CDR3 is CASSWSRDSKNIQYF. For the CDR3, the DNA is TGTGCCAGCAGCTGGTCTCGGGACAGCAAAAACATTCAGTACTTC.

This clone was found a few times. This chain links TRBV6-5 with TRBJ1-1, with 7 positions matching TRBD1. The junction had 1 base not matched to a gene; V was cut back by 5 bases and J by 1 base. The CDR3 runs 13 residues. Germline loops: CDR1 MNHEY, CDR2 SVGAGI. The CDR3 DNA reads TGTGCCAGCAGTCGGACAGGGAACACTGAAGCTTTCTTT. This gives the protein CASSRTGNTEAFF.

The gene calls are TRBV6-6 and TRBJ1-4; D unresolved. The CDR3 is 15 amino acids. V lost 4 bases and J lost 6, with 15 bases in between. Germline lookup yields CDR1 MNHNY and CDR2 SVGAGI (reference sequence). In nucleotides, the CDR3 is TGTGCCAGCAGTTTCGGGTCCGGCCGGGATGAAAAACTGTTTTTT. This codes for CASSFGSGRDEKLFF.

The rearrangement uses TRBV19 and TRBJ1-6; D possibly corresponds to TRBD1 (6 bases). The V end was cut by 7 bases, the J end by 10 bases, with 23 bases between. The germline gives CDR1 LNHDA, CDR2 SQIVND (reference sequence). The CDR3 is 16 residues long. This CDR3 is CASTSGPRGRYSPLHF. The CDR3 DNA reads TGTGCCAGTACATCAGGTCCCAGGGGACGATACTCACCCCTCCACTTT.

This clone was seen a few times. The CDR3 DNA sequence: TGTGCCAGCTCGGATTCGGGGAATGAGCAGTTCTTC. Translating gives CASSDSGNEQFF. The chain links TRBV6-5 to TRBJ2-1, with a tentative D call TRBD2 (5 bases). CDR3 length: 12 amino acids. Germline assignment: CDR1 MNHEY and CDR2 SVGAGI. Trimming pared 8 bases from V and 7 bases from J, leaving 12 bases between.

This chain connects TRBV27 to TRBJ2-3; 7 bases agree with TRBD1. Germline CDR1 MNHEY, CDR2 SMNVEV (reference sequence). V gave up 4 bases and J gave up 0 bases; unmatched junction bases: 10. The CDR3 loop spans 17 amino acids. CDR3 DNA sequence: TGTGCCAGCAGTTCCTCCGGGACAGACCCTAGCACAGATACGCAGTATTTT. It codes for CASSSSGTDPSTDTQYF.

In its sample, this clone was seen once. V gene TRBV30 combines with J gene TRBJ1-6; tentatively, D is TRBD1 (5 bases). V was pared by 5 bases and J by 8 bases, with 13 bases between. Germline V gives CDR1 GTSNPN, CDR2 SVGIG (reference sequence). CDR3 length equals 13 residues. CDR3 amino acids: CAWGQGSDSPLHF. Written as DNA, the CDR3 is TGTGCCTGGGGGCAGGGCTCAGATTCACCCCTCCACTTT. The whole variable domain, filled in from reference TRBV30 and TRBJ1-6, reads SQTIHQWPATLVQPVGSPLSLECTVEGTSNPNLYWYRQAAGRGLQLLFYSVGIGQISSEVPQNLSASRPQDRQFILSSKKLLLSDSGFYLCAWGQGSDSPLHFGNGTRLTVT.

Comments on this clone: Other DNA variants within this sample encode the same CDR3. This chain links TRBV3-1 (or the pseudogene TRBV3-2) with TRBJ1-2; TRBD1 matches at 11 bases. Germline CDR1 and CDR2: LGHDT and YNNKEL (reference sequence). The CDR3 runs 14 residues. The J segment lost 4 bases and the V segment lost 6 bases, leaving 4 bases of the junction unmatched. The CDR3 DNA sequence: TGTGCCAGCAGTCCAGGGACAGGGGGCTATGGCTACACCTTC. This gives the protein CASSPGTGGYGYTF.

This sequence joins TRBV11-3 and TRBJ2-1; maybe TRBD2 (7 bases). The CDR3 runs 13 residues. V gave up 3 bases and J gave up 9 bases, with 12 bases separating them. Germline CDR1 reads SGHNT; CDR2 reads YENEEA. CDR3 DNA sequence: TGTGCCAGCAGCTTTCGGGGGGCTGGTGAGCAGTTCTTC. This gives the protein CASSFRGAGEQFF.

The rearrangement links TRBV6-5 to TRBJ2-1; D is unclear. The germline CDR1 and CDR2 sequences are MNHEY and SVGAGI. The CDR3 length is 14 residues. V lost 7 bases and J 5 bases, leaving 15 bases between the germline ends. For the CDR3, the DNA is TGTGCCAGCACTCAAGACATACCCCACAATGAGCAGTTCTTC. The encoded protein is CASTQDIPHNEQFF.

The chain links TRBV6-5 to TRBJ1-2, with D uncertain. Germline values: CDR1 MNHEY, CDR2 SVGAGI. V dropped 7 bases and J dropped 0 bases, with 12 bases sitting between them. The CDR3 length is 14 residues. CDR3 residues: CASIQRASNYGYTF. CDR3 nucleotides: TGTGCCAGCATCCAGAGGGCGTCTAACTATGGCTACACCTTC.

This clone has only a few counts. The chain is built from TRBV11-2 and TRBJ2-1; TRBD2 agrees at 10 bases. This CDR3 region has 15 residues. The V and J ends lost 5 bases and 6 bases, in that order; junction bases with no gene match: 7. CDR1 and CDR2 from the germline V gene are SGHAT and FQNNGV. In DNA form, the CDR3 reads TGTGCCAGCAGCCCAGGGGCTAGCGGGAGCAATGAGCAGTTCTTC. Amino acids: CASSPGASGSNEQFF.

V gene TRBV5-1 combines with J gene TRBJ2-3, with D perhaps matching TRBD2 (6 bases). Germline V gene data show CDR1 as SGHRS and CDR2 as YFSETQ. This CDR3 contains 15 residues. V was clipped by 4 bases and J by 8 bases, with 20 bases between them. The CDR3 loop is CASSPLRGSGVTQYF. The CDR3 region has the DNA TGCGCCAGCAGCCCCCTCCGGGGGTCAGGAGTTACGCAGTATTTT.

The chain links TRBV5-1 to TRBJ2-5, with 7 nucleotides matching TRBD2. Trimming took 5 bases from V and 2 from J; bases not matched to a gene: 3. The CDR3 sequence is 13 residues long. Germline values: CDR1 SGHRS, CDR2 YFSETQ. The CDR3 coding sequence is TGCGCCAGCAGGGCGGGAGTTCAAGAGACCCAGTACTTC. Amino acid sequence: CASRAGVQETQYF. The full variable domain, in which reference TRBV5-1 and TRBJ2-5 provide the parts outside the CDR3, is KAGVTQTPRYLIKTRGQQVTLSCSPISGHRSVSWYQQTPGQGLQFLFEYFSETQRNKGNFPGRFSGRQFSNSRSEMNVSTLELGDSALYLCASRAGVQETQYFGPGTRLLVL.

The chain is built from TRBV28 and TRBJ2-3, with D perhaps matching TRBD2 (7 bases). CDR1 and CDR2 from the germline V gene are MDHEN and SYDVKM. Trimming removed 4 bases from V and 5 bases from J, with 16 bases in between. The length of the CDR3 is 15 residues. The DNA of the CDR3 is TGTGCCAGCAGTTGGGGGGGGGCCGGCGGAGATACGCAGTATTTT. This gives the protein CASSWGGAGGDTQYF.

The rearrangement joins TRBV4-3 to TRBJ1-2, with TRBD1 matching 10 bases. The junction had 7 bases not matched to a gene; V was cut back by 4 bases and J by 8 bases. The CDR3 has 14 amino acids. In germline, CDR1 is LGHNA, CDR2 YSLEER. In DNA, the CDR3 is TGCGCCAGCAGCCGCCTGACAGGGGGCGAGGGCTACACCTTC. This codes for CASSRLTGGEGYTF.

The genes are TRBV19 and TRBJ1-5; TRBD1 agrees at 8 bases. The trim removed 6 bases at V and 1 base at J, leaving 5 bases unmatched. Germline assignment: CDR1 LNHDA and CDR2 SQIVND (reference sequence). The CDR3 is made up of 15 amino acids. CDR3: CASSPTGASNQPQHF. CDR3 coding DNA: TGTGCCAGTAGCCCGACAGGGGCGAGCAATCAGCCCCAGCATTTT.

The chain recombines TRBV5-1 with TRBJ1-2; D gene uncertain. With 0 bases removed from V and 8 bases from J, the gap between germline ends came to 11 bases. The CDR3 contains 13 residues. CDR1 is SGHRS, CDR2 YFSETQ, per germline. The CDR3 spells CASSLASREGYTF. Written as DNA, the CDR3 is TGCGCCAGCAGCTTGGCTTCTCGGGAAGGCTACACCTTC.

The chain recombines TRBV2 with TRBJ1-1; no clear D gene. The germline V gene has CDR1 SNHLY and CDR2 FYNNEI. There are 13 residues in the CDR3. V was cut by 8 bases and J by 1 base, with 11 bases left in between. The CDR3 DNA reads as TGTGCCAGCCGTACAAACAGGAACACTGAAGCTTTCTTT. Its protein product is CASRTNRNTEAFF.

The count of this clone is one. The rearrangement joins TRBV3-1 (or the pseudogene TRBV3-2) to TRBJ1-2; D ambiguous. V lost 1 base and J lost 4, with 13 bases in between. Per the germline V gene, CDR1 is LGHDT and CDR2 is YNNKEL (reference sequence). The CDR3 consists of 15 residues. CDR3 sequence: CASSQVVPQIYGYTF. For the CDR3, the DNA is TGTGCCAGCAGCCAAGTGGTCCCTCAGATCTATGGCTACACCTTC.

V gene TRBV7-6 combines with J gene TRBJ2-3; 12 bases are shared with TRBD2. The CDR3 has 17 amino acids. Per germline, CDR1 SGHVS and CDR2 FNYEAQ. J was trimmed by 5 bases and V by 5 bases; bases with no gene match: 11. The CDR3 sequence: CASSHPTSGGLGDTQYF. The CDR3 DNA follows: TGTGCCAGCAGCCACCCGACTAGCGGGGGCCTGGGAGATACGCAGTATTTT.

This clone showed up just once. The CDR3 coding sequence is TGTGCCAGCAGCTCCCGGGAGGGGGGACTGGATGAAGCTTTCTTT. This codes for CASSSREGGLDEAFF. V and J are TRBV11-3 and TRBJ1-1, with a possible D match to TRBD1 (6 bases). V gave up 4 bases and J gave up 7 bases, with 19 bases separating them. In germline, CDR1 is SGHNT, CDR2 YENEEA. This CDR3 is 15 amino acids long.

This chain uses TRBV5-1 with TRBJ1-6, with 11 bases lining up with TRBD1. Per the germline V gene, CDR1 is SGHRS and CDR2 is YFSETQ. V lost 6 bases and J lost 10; bases outside the gene matches: 6. This CDR3 is built from 14 residues. The CDR3 loop reads CASTYGQGASPLHF. The DNA for the CDR3 is TGCGCCAGCACCTACGGACAGGGGGCGTCACCCCTCCACTTT.

This chain connects TRBV19 to TRBJ1-3; D is possibly TRBD1 (6 bases). This CDR3 has 15 amino acids. Germline loops: CDR1 LNHDA, CDR2 SQIVND (reference sequence). The ends were cut back, 6 bases at V and 0 bases at J, with 12 bases in the middle. CDR3 region: CASRLTDSSGNTIYF. CDR3 nucleotides: TGTGCCAGTAGACTCACGGACAGCTCTGGAAACACCATATATTTT.

CDR3 sequence (DNA): TGTGCCTGGAGTGTACAGTCAGTCTCACCCCTCCACTTT. Residues: CAWSVQSVSPLHF. This chain links TRBV30 with TRBJ1-6, with D uncertain. CDR1 and CDR2 from the germline V gene are GTSNPN and SVGIG (reference sequence). Trimming pared 0 bases from V and 10 bases from J, leaving 10 bases between. There are 13 residues in the CDR3. Looking up the rest from reference TRBV30 and TRBJ1-6 gives the full variable domain: SQTIHQWPATLVQPVGSPLSLECTVEGTSNPNLYWYRQAAGRGLQLLFYSVGIGQISSEVPQNLSASRPQDRQFILSSKKLLLSDSGFYLCAWSVQSVSPLHFGNGTRLTVT.

This rearrangement joins TRBV14 to TRBJ2-5; D perhaps matches TRBD1 (6 bases). The CDR3 is 15 amino acids. The ends were cut back, 3 bases at V and 5 bases at J, with 16 bases in the middle. From germline, CDR1 is SGHDN and CDR2 FVKESK. CDR3 DNA: TGTGCCAGCAGCCAGAATGGACAGCGTCTGGAGACCCAGTACTTC. Translated, it gives CASSQNGQRLETQYF. The full variable domain, with the rest looked up from reference TRBV14 and TRBJ2-5, is EAGVTQFPSHSVIEKGQTVTLRCDPISGHDNLYWYRRVMGKEIKFLLHFVKESKQDESGMPNNRFLAERTGGTYSTLKVQPAELEDSGVYFCASSQNGQRLETQYFGPGTRLLVL.

The chain links TRBV5-4 to TRBJ2-5, with D unclear. Looked up from germline, CDR1 is SGHNT and CDR2 is YYREEE (reference sequence). The ends were cut back, 4 bases at V and 7 bases at J, with 14 bases in the middle. CDR3 length equals 13 residues. The DNA of the CDR3 is TGTGCCAGCAGCACCCGGTCGAGTGGGACCCAGTACTTC. It yields the protein CASSTRSSGTQYF. Combining the CDR3 with reference TRBV5-4 and TRBJ2-5 gives the whole variable domain ETGVTQSPTHLIKTRGQQVTLRCSSQSGHNTVSWYQQALGQGPQFIFQYYREEENGRGNFPPRFSGLQFPNYSSELNVNALELDDSALYLCASSTRSSGTQYFGPGTRLLVL.

This sequence joins TRBV19 and TRBJ1-5; 10 bases are a match to TRBD1. Germline V CDR1 and CDR2: LNHDA, SQIVND (reference sequence). J was trimmed by 3 bases and V by 3 bases; bases with no gene match: 5. The CDR3 loop spans 16 amino acids. CDR3 bases: TGTGCCAGTAGTATTGGGACAGGGGCCTCCAATCAGCCCCAGCATTTT. This encodes CASSIGTGASNQPQHF.

V usage is TRBV18 and J usage is TRBJ1-1; D not resolved. The germline V gene has CDR1 KGHSH and CDR2 LQKENI. V lost 8 bases and J lost 0, with 7 bases in between. CDR3 length equals 12 residues. The CDR3 region is CASRDMNTEAFF. CDR3 nucleotides: TGTGCCAGCCGCGATATGAACACTGAAGCTTTCTTT.

This clone has just one count. The chain combines TRBV7-2 with TRBJ2-7; 7 bases match TRBD1. This CDR3 comprises 14 residues. J was trimmed by 2 bases and V by 2 bases; bases with no gene match: 3. Germline V gene sequence: CDR1 SGHTA, CDR2 FQGNSA. CDR3 amino acids: CASSLRQGAYEQYF. The CDR3 DNA follows: TGTGCCAGCAGCTTACGACAGGGAGCCTACGAGCAGTACTTC.